These 18 T cell receptor beta chains share one sample of origin, sequenced in a study of T cell repertoires in cytomegalovirus infection. A single record per CDR3 protein comes from TCRdb applying MiXCR to the reads. The data contain some 250,000 distinct CDR3 sequences, around 9% of them singletons. The material sequenced was PBMCs. These receptor sequences come from a human donor in good health (CMV status not recorded). Some clones in this sample may be carry-over from other donors' samples.

This clonotype occurred many times. The rearrangement links TRBV10-3 to TRBJ1-5; D unclear. The CDR3 runs 13 residues. The germline V gene has CDR1 ENHRY and CDR2 SYGVKD. Trimming removed 5 bases from V and 0 bases from J, with 5 bases in between. CDR3 bases: TGTGCCATCAGTCAGGATAGCAATCAGCCCCAGCATTTT. This gives the protein CAISQDSNQPQHF.

Many counts were recorded for this clonotype. This chain joins TRBV7-8 and TRBJ2-1; no clear D. V gave up 2 bases and J gave up 9 bases, with 8 bases separating them. Germline CDR1 SGHVS, CDR2 FQNEAQ. The CDR3 is 12 residues long. This CDR3 reads CASSLLLGEQFF. Written as DNA, the CDR3 is TGTGCCAGCAGCTTATTGTTGGGTGAGCAGTTCTTC.

This clonotype showed up just a few times. The chain couples TRBV30 to TRBJ1-6; TRBD1 agrees at 7 bases. After removal of 1 base from V and 10 bases from J, the junction contained 10 bases not matched to a gene. Looked up from germline, CDR1 is GTSNPN and CDR2 is SVGIG (reference sequence). CDR3 length: 15 amino acids. The CDR3 region is CAWSGRTGRGSPLHF. CDR3 DNA: TGTGCCTGGAGTGGAAGGACAGGCCGGGGATCACCCCTCCACTTT.

A few counts support this clonotype. In DNA, the CDR3 is TGTGCCAGCACCGGGACAGCCACGAACACTGAAGCTTTCTTT. Encoded protein: CASTGTATNTEAFF. This chain joins TRBV12-3 or TRBV12-4 and TRBJ1-1, with 7 bases identical to TRBD1. The length of the CDR3 is 14 residues. Trimming cost V 7 bases and J 1 base; bases outside gene matches: 6.

The V gene is TRBV9, the J gene TRBJ1-2; D unclear. V lost 4 bases to trimming and J lost 8 bases, with 12 bases between them. CDR1 SGDLS and CDR2 YYNGEE come from the germline V gene. The CDR3 runs 12 residues. The CDR3 reads CASSPTSGGYTF. The DNA of the CDR3 is TGTGCCAGCAGCCCGACGTCGGGGGGCTACACCTTC.

The chain employs TRBV7-6 and TRBJ2-2; D gene unclear. Germline V gene sequence: CDR1 SGHVS, CDR2 FNYEAQ. V was trimmed by 2 bases and J by 4 bases, leaving 8 bases between them. This CDR3 is built from 14 residues. The CDR3 sequence is CASSLNNPTGELFF. In DNA form, the CDR3 reads TGTGCCAGCAGCTTAAATAATCCCACCGGGGAGCTGTTTTTT.

The chain carries TRBV20-1 and TRBJ2-7; 8 bases align to TRBD2. The germline gives CDR1 DFQATT, CDR2 SNEGSKA (reference sequence). J gave up 2 bases and V 0 bases, and 6 bases lay outside the gene matches. The CDR3 length is 15 residues. The CDR3 nucleotides read TGCAGTGCTAGAGATCGTCTAGCGGGCACCTACGAGCAGTACTTC. Amino acid sequence: CSARDRLAGTYEQYF.

This clonotype was counted between two and nine times. V usage is TRBV2 and J usage is TRBJ1-2; TRBD1 matches at 9 bases. Germline CDR1 SNHLY, CDR2 FYNNEI. The CDR3 loop spans 12 amino acids. The V segment lost 5 bases and the J segment 8 bases; nucleotides outside the gene matches: 3. The CDR3 sequence is CASSPDRGGYTF. In nucleotides, the CDR3 is TGTGCCAGCAGTCCGGACAGGGGAGGCTACACCTTC. Drawing the rest from reference TRBV2 and TRBJ1-2, the complete variable domain is EPEVTQTPSHQVTQMGQEVILRCVPISNHLYFYWYRQILGQKVEFLVSFYNNEISEKSEIFDDQFSVERPDGSNFTLKIRSTKLEDSAMYFCASSPDRGGYTFGSGTRLTVV.

This clonotype was detected many times. The rearrangement links TRBV6-5 to TRBJ2-1; 9 bases are a match to TRBD2. The CDR3 extends over 16 amino acids. CDR1 is MNHEY and CDR2 is SVGAGI in the germline V gene. Germline trimming cut 2 bases from V and 6 bases from J; bases unmatched to any gene: 8. DNA of the CDR3: TGTGCCAGCAGTTACCGGGGGCTAGCGGGAACCAATGAGCAGTTCTTC. The encoded protein is CASSYRGLAGTNEQFF.

This clonotype was found many times. The chain couples TRBV7-2 to TRBJ2-7; TRBD2 matches at 12 bases. CDR1 is SGHTA and CDR2 is FQGNSA in the germline V gene. Unmatched junction bases numbered 2, after V lost 1 base and J lost 4 bases. This CDR3 comprises 15 residues. The CDR3 DNA sequence: TGTGCCAGCAGCTTAGATACTAGCGGGAGGTACGAGCAGTACTTC. It is translated as CASSLDTSGRYEQYF.

The rearrangement uses TRBV29-1 and TRBJ2-6; 7 bases are a match to TRBD2. The CDR3 runs 18 residues. V gave up 4 bases and J gave up 0 bases; unmatched junction bases: 12. From germline, CDR1 is SQVTM and CDR2 ANQGSEA. The CDR3 DNA reads as TGCAGCGTTGTGGGGGGGACTGACGGCCTCTCTGGGGCCAACGTCCTGACTTTC. Translating gives CSVVGGTDGLSGANVLTF.

There are many counts of this clonotype. The chain couples TRBV7-6 to TRBJ2-7, with TRBD1 matching 9 bases. The CDR3 length is 13 residues. J was trimmed by 6 bases and V by 2 bases; bases with no gene match: 2. The germline gives CDR1 SGHVS, CDR2 FNYEAQ. CDR3 DNA: TGTGCCAGCAGCTTACGGACAGGGGTCGAGCAGTACTTC. Protein: CASSLRTGVEQYF.

This sequence joins TRBV29-1 and TRBJ1-1; weak D call: TRBD1 (5 bases). The CDR3 totals 12 residues. CDR1 is SQVTM, CDR2 ANQGSEA, per germline. Trimming took off 6 bases at V and 8 bases at J, with 16 bases between the two ends. The DNA for the CDR3 is TGCAGCGTCGGGGCACAGCAGAGAGAAGCTTTCTTT. It is translated as CSVGAQQREAFF.

This clonotype was recorded at least ten times. The CDR3 coding sequence is TGTGCCAGCAGCTTAGCAGCGGCGGTGGGCGAGCAGTACTTC. As protein: CASSLAAAVGEQYF. The V gene is TRBV7-9, the J gene TRBJ2-7, with D tentatively TRBD2 (5 bases). The CDR3 runs to 14 residues. Between the trimmed V and J ends, which lost 0 bases and 6 bases, there was a span of 12 bases. Germline CDR1 SEHNR, CDR2 FQNEAQ (reference sequence).

CDR3 in amino acids: CASSKDGANYGYTF. CDR3 coding DNA: TGTGCCAGTAGTAAAGACGGAGCTAACTATGGCTACACCTTC. The rearrangement links TRBV19 to TRBJ1-2; D remains unclear. CDR1 and CDR2 from the germline V gene are LNHDA and SQIVND (reference sequence). The V end lost 4 bases, the J end lost 0 bases, and 9 bases lay between the germline ends. This CDR3 spans 14 amino acids.

This clonotype occurred many times. The chain combines TRBV7-2 with TRBJ2-1; a possible D gene is TRBD1 (5 bases). Germline V gene lookup returns CDR1 SGHTA and CDR2 FQGNSA. CDR3 size: 16 residues. V lost 5 bases and J lost 6, with 20 bases in between. For the CDR3, the DNA is TGTGCCAGCAGCCCCGCCCGCTTTCTTAGGGGCAATGAGCAGTTCTTC. Its protein is CASSPARFLRGNEQFF. Complete variable domain (other parts from reference TRBV7-2 and TRBJ2-1): GAGVSQSPSNKVTEKGKDVELRCDPISGHTALYWYRQSLGQGLEFLIYFQGNSAPDKSGLPSDRFSAERTGGSVSTLTIQRTQQEDSAVYLCASSPARFLRGNEQFFGPGTRLTVL.

This clonotype was seen at least ten times. The CDR3 nucleotides are TGTGCCAGCAGTCCATCCCCTCCCTACGAGCAGTACTTC. The encoded protein is CASSPSPPYEQYF. The chain links TRBV28 to TRBJ2-7; D uncertain. Trimming pared 5 bases from V and 2 bases from J, leaving 10 bases between. CDR3 length: 13 amino acids. Germline lookup yields CDR1 MDHEN and CDR2 SYDVKM.

The genes are TRBV11-3 and TRBJ1-5; D is possibly TRBD1 (6 bases). Looked up from germline, CDR1 is SGHNT and CDR2 is YENEEA. V shed 3 bases and J shed 7 bases, with 19 bases lying between them. CDR3 length: 16 amino acids. CDR3 sequence: CASSFLGGRAGQPQHF. The CDR3, as DNA: TGTGCCAGCAGCTTTTTAGGGGGTAGGGCCGGCCAGCCCCAGCATTTT.